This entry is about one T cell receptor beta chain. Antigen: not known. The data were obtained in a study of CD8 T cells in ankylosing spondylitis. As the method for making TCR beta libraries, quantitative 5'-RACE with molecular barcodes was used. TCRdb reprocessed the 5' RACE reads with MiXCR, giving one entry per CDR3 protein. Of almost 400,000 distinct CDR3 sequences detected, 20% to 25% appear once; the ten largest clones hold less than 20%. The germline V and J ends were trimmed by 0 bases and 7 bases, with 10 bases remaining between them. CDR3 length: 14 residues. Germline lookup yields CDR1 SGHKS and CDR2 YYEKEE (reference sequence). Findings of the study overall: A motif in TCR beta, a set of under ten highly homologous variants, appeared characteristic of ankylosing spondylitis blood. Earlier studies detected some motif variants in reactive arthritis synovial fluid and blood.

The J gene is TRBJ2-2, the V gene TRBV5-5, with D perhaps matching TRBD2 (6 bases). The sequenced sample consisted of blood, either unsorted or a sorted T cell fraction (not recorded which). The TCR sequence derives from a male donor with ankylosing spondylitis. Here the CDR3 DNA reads TGTGCCAGCAGCTTGGTACTAGCAATCGGGGAGCTGTTTTTT. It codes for CASSLVLAIGELFF. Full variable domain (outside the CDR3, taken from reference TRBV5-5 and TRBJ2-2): DAGVTQSPTHLIKTRGQQVTLRCSPISGHKSVSWYQQVLGQGPQFIFQYYEKEERGRGNFPDRFSARQFPNYSSELNVNALLLGDSALYLCASSLVLAIGELFFGEGSRLTVL.